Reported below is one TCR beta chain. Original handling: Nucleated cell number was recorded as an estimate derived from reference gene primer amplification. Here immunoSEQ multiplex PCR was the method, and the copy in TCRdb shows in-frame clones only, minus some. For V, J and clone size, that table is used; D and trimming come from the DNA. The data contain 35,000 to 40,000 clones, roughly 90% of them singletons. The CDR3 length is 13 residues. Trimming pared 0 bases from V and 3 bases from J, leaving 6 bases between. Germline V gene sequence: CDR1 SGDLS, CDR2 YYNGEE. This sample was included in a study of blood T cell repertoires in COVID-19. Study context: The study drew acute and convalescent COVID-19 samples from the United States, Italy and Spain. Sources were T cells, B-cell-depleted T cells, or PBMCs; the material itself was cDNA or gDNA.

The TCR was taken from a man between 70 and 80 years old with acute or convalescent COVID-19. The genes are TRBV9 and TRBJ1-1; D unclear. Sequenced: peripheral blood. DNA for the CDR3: TGTGCCAGCAGCGTAGTGCCGGACACTGAAGCTTTCTTT. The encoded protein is CASSVVPDTEAFF.